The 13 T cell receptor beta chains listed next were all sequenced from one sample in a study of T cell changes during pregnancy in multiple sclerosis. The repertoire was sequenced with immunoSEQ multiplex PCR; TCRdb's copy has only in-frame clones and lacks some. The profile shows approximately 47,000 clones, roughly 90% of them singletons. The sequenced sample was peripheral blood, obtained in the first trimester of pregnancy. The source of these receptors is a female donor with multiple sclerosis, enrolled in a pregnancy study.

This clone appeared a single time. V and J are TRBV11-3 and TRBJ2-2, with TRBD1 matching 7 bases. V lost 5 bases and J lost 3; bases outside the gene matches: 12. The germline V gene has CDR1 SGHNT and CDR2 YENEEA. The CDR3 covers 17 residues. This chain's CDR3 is CASSPTKDRIDTGELFF. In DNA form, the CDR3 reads TGTGCCAGCAGCCCCACAAAGGACAGGATAGACACCGGGGAGCTGTTTTTT.

The CDR3 loop reads CASSVEGLAAYNEQFF. CDR3 nucleotide sequence: TGTGCCAGCAGCGTAGAGGGACTAGCGGCCTACAATGAGCAGTTCTTC. This chain connects TRBV9 to TRBJ2-1; TRBD2 matches 11 bases. The V gene end was trimmed by 0 bases and the J gene end by 2 bases; junction bases not matched to a gene: 1. This CDR3 region has 16 residues. CDR1 SGDLS and CDR2 YYNGEE come from the germline V gene. Together with reference TRBV9 and TRBJ2-1, the CDR3 gives the full variable domain: DSGVTQTPKHLITATGQRVTLRCSPRSGDLSVYWYQQSLDQGLQFLIQYYNGEERAKGNILERFSAQQFPDLHSELNLSSLELGDSALYFCASSVEGLAAYNEQFFGPGTRLTVL.

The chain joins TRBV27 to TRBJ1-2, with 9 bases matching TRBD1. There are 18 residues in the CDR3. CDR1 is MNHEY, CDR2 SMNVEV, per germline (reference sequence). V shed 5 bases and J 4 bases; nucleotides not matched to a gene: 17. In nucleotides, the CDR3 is TGTGCCAGCAGTCCCTTTCGTGGGGACAGGGAGTGGGTCTATGGCTACACCTTC. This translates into CASSPFRGDREWVYGYTF.

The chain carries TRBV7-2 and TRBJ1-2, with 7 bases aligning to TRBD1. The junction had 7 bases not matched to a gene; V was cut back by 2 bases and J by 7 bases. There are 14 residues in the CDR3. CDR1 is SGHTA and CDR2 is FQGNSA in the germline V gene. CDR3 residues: CASSLPTGVGGYTF. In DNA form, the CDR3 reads TGTGCCAGCAGCTTACCCACAGGGGTAGGTGGCTACACCTTC.

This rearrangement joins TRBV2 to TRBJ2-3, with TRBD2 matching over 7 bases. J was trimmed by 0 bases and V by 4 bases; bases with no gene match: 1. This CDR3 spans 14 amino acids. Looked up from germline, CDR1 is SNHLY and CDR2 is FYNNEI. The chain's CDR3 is CASSGGLSTDTQYF. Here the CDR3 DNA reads TGTGCCAGCAGTGGGGGACTAAGCACAGATACGCAGTATTTT. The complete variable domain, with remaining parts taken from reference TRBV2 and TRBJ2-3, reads EPEVTQTPSHQVTQMGQEVILRCVPISNHLYFYWYRQILGQKVEFLVSFYNNEISEKSEIFDDQFSVERPDGSNFTLKIRSTKLEDSAMYFCASSGGLSTDTQYFGPGTRLTVL.

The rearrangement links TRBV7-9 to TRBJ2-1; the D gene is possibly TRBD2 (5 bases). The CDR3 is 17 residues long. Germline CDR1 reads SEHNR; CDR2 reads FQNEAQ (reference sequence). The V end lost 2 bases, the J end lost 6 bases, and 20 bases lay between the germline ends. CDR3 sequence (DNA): TGTGCCAGCAGCTTATCTGTAGGGAGCGGACCTAGCAATGAGCAGTTCTTC. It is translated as CASSLSVGSGPSNEQFF.

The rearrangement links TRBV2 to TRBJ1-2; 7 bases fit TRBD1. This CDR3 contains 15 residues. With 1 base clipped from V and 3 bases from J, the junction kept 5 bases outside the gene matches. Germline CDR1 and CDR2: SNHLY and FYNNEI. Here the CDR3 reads CASSEGQGGDYGYTF. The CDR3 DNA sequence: TGTGCCAGCAGTGAAGGGCAGGGGGGCGACTATGGCTACACCTTC. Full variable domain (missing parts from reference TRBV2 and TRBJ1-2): EPEVTQTPSHQVTQMGQEVILRCVPISNHLYFYWYRQILGQKVEFLVSFYNNEISEKSEIFDDQFSVERPDGSNFTLKIRSTKLEDSAMYFCASSEGQGGDYGYTFGSGTRLTVV.

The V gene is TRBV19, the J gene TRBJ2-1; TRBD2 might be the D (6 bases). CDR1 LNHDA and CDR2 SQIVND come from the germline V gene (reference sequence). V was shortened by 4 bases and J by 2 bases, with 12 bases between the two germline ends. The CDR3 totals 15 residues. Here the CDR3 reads CASSKDTGAYNEQFF. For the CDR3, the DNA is TGTGCCAGTAGTAAGGACACGGGGGCCTACAATGAGCAGTTCTTC.

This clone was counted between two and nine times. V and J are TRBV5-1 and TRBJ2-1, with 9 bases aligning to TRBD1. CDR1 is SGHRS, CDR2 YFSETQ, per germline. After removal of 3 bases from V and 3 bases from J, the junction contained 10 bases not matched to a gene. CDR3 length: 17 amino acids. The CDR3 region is CASSYQWTGAFYNEQFF. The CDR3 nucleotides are TGCGCCAGCAGCTATCAATGGACAGGGGCTTTCTACAATGAGCAGTTCTTC.

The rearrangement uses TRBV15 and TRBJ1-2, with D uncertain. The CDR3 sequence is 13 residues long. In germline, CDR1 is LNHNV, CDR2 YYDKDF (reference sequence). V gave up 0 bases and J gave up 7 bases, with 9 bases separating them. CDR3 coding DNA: TGTGCCACCAGCAGAGAAACGGCAGGTGGCTACACCTTC. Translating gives CATSRETAGGYTF.

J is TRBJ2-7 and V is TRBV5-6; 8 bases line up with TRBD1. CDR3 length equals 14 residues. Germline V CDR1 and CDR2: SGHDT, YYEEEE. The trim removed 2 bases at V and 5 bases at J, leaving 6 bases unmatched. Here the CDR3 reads CASSLLDREDEQYF. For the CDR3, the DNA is TGTGCCAGCAGCTTATTGGACAGGGAGGACGAGCAGTACTTC.

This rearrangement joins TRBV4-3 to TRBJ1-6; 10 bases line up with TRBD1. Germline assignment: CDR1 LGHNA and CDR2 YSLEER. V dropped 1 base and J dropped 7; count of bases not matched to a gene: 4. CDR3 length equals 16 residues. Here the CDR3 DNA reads TGCGCCAGCAGCCAAGGTCGGACAGGGGGAAATTCACCCCTCCACTTT. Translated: CASSQGRTGGNSPLHF.

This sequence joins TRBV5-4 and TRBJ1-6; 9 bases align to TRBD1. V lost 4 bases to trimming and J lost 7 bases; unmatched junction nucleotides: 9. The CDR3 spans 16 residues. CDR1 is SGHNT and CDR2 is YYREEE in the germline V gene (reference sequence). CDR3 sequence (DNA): TGTGCCAGCAGCCGGGACAGGGCGATTCAGAATTCACCCCTCCACTTT. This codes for CASSRDRAIQNSPLHF.